The sequence of this T cell receptor beta chain was determined in a study of T cells in tumors after PD-1 blockade. Study in general: Each patient got pembrolizumab 200 mg every 3 weeks or cemiplimab 350 mg every 2 weeks. Study-wide findings and caveats: Peripheral recruitment is suggested, as some novel exhausted tumor clones were in pre-treatment blood.

Genomic DNA template from tumor biopsies or peripheral blood, roughly 616 ng to 6,500 ng input. This clone was found once. As yet, its antigen is unknown. This table comes from immunoSEQ multiplex PCR, and its TCRdb copy is limited to in-frame clones, with some not included. The data hold 15,000 or so clones, with about four fifths observed a single time. V lost 4 bases, J lost 6 bases, and 15 bases lay in between. Per germline, CDR1 SGHRS and CDR2 YFSETQ. This CDR3 is built from 14 residues. The sequence was obtained from a human donor with basal cell carcinoma. The chain has TRBV5-1 and TRBJ2-3; the D gene is possibly TRBD2 (6 bases). The input for sequencing was PBMCs, taken after anti-PD-1 treatment. The CDR3 protein is CASSPSGVTDTQYF. The CDR3 DNA follows: TGCGCCAGCAGCCCCTCGGGGGTCACCGATACGCAGTATTTT.